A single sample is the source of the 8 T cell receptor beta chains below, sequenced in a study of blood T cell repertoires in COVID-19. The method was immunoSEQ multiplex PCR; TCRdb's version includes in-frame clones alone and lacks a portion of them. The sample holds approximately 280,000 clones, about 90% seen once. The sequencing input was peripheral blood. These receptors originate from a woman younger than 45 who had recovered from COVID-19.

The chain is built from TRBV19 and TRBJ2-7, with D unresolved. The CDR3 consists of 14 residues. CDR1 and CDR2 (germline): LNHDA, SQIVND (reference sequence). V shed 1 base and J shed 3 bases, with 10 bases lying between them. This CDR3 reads CASSIGLQYYEQYF. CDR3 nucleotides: TGTGCCAGTAGTATAGGCTTGCAGTACTACGAGCAGTACTTC.

CDR3 coding DNA: TGTGCCACCAGGTGGGACTTCGGCACCGGGGAGCTGTTTTTT. Its protein is CATRWDFGTGELFF. The V call is TRBV6-5, the J call TRBJ2-2; the D gene is possibly TRBD2 (6 bases). The CDR3 runs to 14 residues. Germline V gene lookup returns CDR1 MNHEY and CDR2 SVGAGI. Trimming cost V 10 bases and J 4 bases, with 16 bases left between them.

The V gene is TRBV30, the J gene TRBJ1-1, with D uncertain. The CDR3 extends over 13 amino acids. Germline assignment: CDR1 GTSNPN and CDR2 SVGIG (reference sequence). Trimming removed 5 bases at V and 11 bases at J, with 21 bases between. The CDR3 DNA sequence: TGTGCCTGGCGGAGGCCCTGGCACCCTTTGGCTTTCTTT. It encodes CAWRRPWHPLAFF.

DNA of the CDR3: TGTGCCAGCAGCCGTCGGGACAGGGGGCCAGGAAACACCATATATTTT. Encoded protein: CASSRRDRGPGNTIYF. V usage is TRBV11-3 and J usage is TRBJ1-3, with 12 nucleotides matching TRBD1. The CDR3 consists of 16 residues. Per the germline V gene, CDR1 is SGHNT and CDR2 is YENEEA. J was trimmed by 4 bases and V by 5 bases; bases with no gene match: 6. Complete variable domain (other parts from reference TRBV11-3 and TRBJ1-3): EAGVVQSPRYKIIEKKQPVAFWCNPISGHNTLYWYLQNLGQGPELLIRYENEEAVDDSQLPKDRFSAERLKGVDSTLKIQPAELGDSAVYLCASSRRDRGPGNTIYFGEGSWLTVV.

As DNA, the CDR3 is TGTGCCAGCAGTGAACGTCGTCTCGGCATTCAGTACTTC. Amino acids: CASSERRLGIQYF. This chain uses TRBV6-1 with TRBJ2-4; no clear D. This CDR3 comprises 13 residues. Per the germline V gene, CDR1 is MNHNS and CDR2 is SASEGT. Trimming took 2 bases from V and 9 from J, leaving 11 bases between them.

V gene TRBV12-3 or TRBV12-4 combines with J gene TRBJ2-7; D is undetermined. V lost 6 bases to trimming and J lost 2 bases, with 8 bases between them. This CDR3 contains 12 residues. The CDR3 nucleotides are TGTGCCAGCAGCTCCGTAGCCTACGAGCAGTACTTC. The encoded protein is CASSSVAYEQYF.

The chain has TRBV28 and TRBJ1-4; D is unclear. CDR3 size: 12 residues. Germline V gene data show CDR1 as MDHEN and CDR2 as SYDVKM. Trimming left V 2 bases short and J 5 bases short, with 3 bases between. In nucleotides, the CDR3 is TGTGCCAGCAGTTTACAGAATGAAAAACTGTTTTTT. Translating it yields CASSLQNEKLFF.

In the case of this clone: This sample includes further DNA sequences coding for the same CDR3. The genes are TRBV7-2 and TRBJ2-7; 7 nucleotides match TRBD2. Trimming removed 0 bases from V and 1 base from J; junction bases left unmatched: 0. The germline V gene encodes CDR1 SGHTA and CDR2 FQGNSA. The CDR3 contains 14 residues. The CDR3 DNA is TGTGCCAGCAGCTTAGCGGGAGGGTCCTACGAGCAGTACTTC. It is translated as CASSLAGGSYEQYF. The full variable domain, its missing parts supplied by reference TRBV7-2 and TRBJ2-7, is GAGVSQSPSNKVTEKGKDVELRCDPISGHTALYWYRQSLGQGLEFLIYFQGNSAPDKSGLPSDRFSAERTGGSVSTLTIQRTQQEDSAVYLCASSLAGGSYEQYFGPGTRLTVT.